This T cell receptor beta chain was obtained from a study of blood T cell repertoires in COVID-19. Germline-derived CDR1 and CDR2 are LGHDT and YNNKEL (reference sequence). The CDR3 spans 15 residues. V was clipped by 3 bases and J by 9 bases; unmatched bases: 5. Some clones are missing from TCRdb's copy, which holds only in-frame ones; the method was immunoSEQ multiplex PCR. This repertoire shows just over 60,000 clones, more than 70% found once; its top ten account for about 20%. Sequenced: peripheral blood. The chain couples TRBV3-1 (or the pseudogene TRBV3-2) to TRBJ2-5; 15 bases are a match to TRBD2. This receptor was taken from a man aged 25 to 45 with COVID-19, enrolled during active disease. CDR3 sequence (DNA): TGTGCCAGCAGCCACCGGACTAGCGGGGGGGGTGCCCAGTACTTC. As protein: CASSHRTSGGGAQYF.